This TCR beta chain was obtained from a study of CD8 T cells in ankylosing spondylitis. Findings and limits, study-wide: Clones tied to disease were said to be significantly enriched in matched ankylosing spondylitis synovial fluid. A TCR beta motif of 7 to 9 highly homologous variants seemed to mark ankylosing spondylitis blood.

This clonotype was observed a handful of times. Its antigen is not identified. V shed 6 bases and J shed 4 bases, with 19 bases lying between them. Germline CDR1 is MNHNS and CDR2 is SASEGT. This CDR3 has 15 residues. TCRdb re-called the 5' RACE reads with MiXCR, one entry per CDR3 protein. Of a few hundred thousand distinct CDR3 sequences detected, more than 20% appear once; the ten largest clones hold roughly 0.6%. Material for sequencing was blood, either unsorted or a sorted T cell fraction (not recorded which). This clonotype was obtained from a male donor with ankylosing spondylitis or in good health (not recorded which). The genes are TRBV6-1 and TRBJ2-7; D is tentatively TRBD1 or TRBD2 (7 bases each). The CDR3 sequence: CASSSRGRDAYEQYF. As DNA, the CDR3 is TGTGCCAGCAGCTCCAGGGGGAGGGATGCTTACGAGCAGTACTTC.